This T cell receptor beta chain was obtained from a study of beta chain features in type 1 diabetes (dated by TCRdb to between 2018 and 2020). A note on the overall study: No differences in mean age, gender distribution, total cell number or subset yield were found between patients and healthy donors. Whereas all 30 or so donors provided naive and central memory subsets, regulatory and stem cell-like memory subsets were isolated from just 8 patients and roughly eight healthy donors. In the study, recently diagnosed type 1 diabetes patients and matched healthy donors were compared on the TCRB repertoires of their sorted circulating CD4+ T cell subsets. A total of around 110,000,000 sorted cells were examined across all samples, and RNA yield correlated strongly with the number of cells per subset.

Measured from the cysteine to the phenylalanine, the CDR3 is 16 residues long. The only DNA kept is the CDR3, 48 bases in frame from the first base. CDR1 and CDR2 are drawn from the germline V gene (reference sequence): SEHNR, FQNEAQ. V and J are truncated by 5 bases and 2 bases respectively, leaving an intervening sequence of 16 bases. The entire amount of isolated RNA was reverse transcribed using the High Capacity cDNA Reverse Transcription Kit, so the sequenced TCRB transcripts were expressed ones. Deep immunoSEQ sequencing was performed on naive, central memory and regulatory T cell samples, with an average of approximately 4 million total reads per sample. After sorted cells were lysed in RLT buffer, RNA was extracted with DNase-treated RNeasy Micro or Mini kits, with the choice depending on cell number. To prevent cross-contamination, every cell subset was processed on its own, while patient and healthy donor samples were processed together. TCRB sequences were amplified from cDNA with the immunoSEQ multiplex PCR, producing 87-bp fragments spanning the CDR3 region. The amplicons were sequenced using the Illumina HiSeq platform. Per the source publication's procedure: Synthetic template baselines were used to correct PCR bias computationally, reads within Hamming distance 2 were collapsed, and singletons that could not be merged were discarded. By aligning reads against IMGT, V, D and J genes, CDR3 length, and insertions or deletions at six rearrangement sites were assigned. Clonotype counts were normalized to sorted cell number within each subset before computing true diversity and Gini coefficients with the tcR R package. The overlap coefficient, calculated on TCRB nucleotide sequences, was used to quantify repertoire sharing. This immuneACCESS table, as held by TCRdb, lists in-frame sequences with V and J called but not all clones. Of the missing ones, under half trace to an unresolved V gene in checked studies; the others have no known cause. Clone size and the V and J calls come from that table; the DNA yielded D and trimming. This sample lists tens of thousands of clones; around 40% were detected once. The ten biggest clones cover about 1.5% of the sample.

The paper as a whole reports these results and caveats: Because cDNA rather than genomic DNA was sequenced, highly expressing activated cells could have been over-represented, although no difference in activation and CD3 levels was found between groups. HLA sub-analyses involved small numbers of individuals, so any influence of HLA type on TCRB rearrangement remained unresolved. Naive, central memory and regulatory TCRB repertoires appeared to be more alike among patients than among healthy donors. At VDJ recombination sites, type 1 diabetes patients had fewer insertions and more deleted nucleotides, which implies abnormalities in thymic rearrangement. Shorter templates might be favored by PCR, yet because patient and control samples were amplified and corrected together, any such skew would affect both groups equally. A moderate but significant shortening of TCRB CDR3 length was observed in type 1 diabetes patients in all four CD4+ subsets.

Each donor gave one peripheral blood draw, averaging around 120 mL, which was collected into heparinised tubes. Naive, central memory, regulatory and stem cell-like memory CD4+ T cells were sorted on a BD FACSAria II using a panel including CD45RO, CCR7, CD25, CD127, CD95 and CD27. A purity above 95% was achieved for all sorted populations. Right away, PBMCs were isolated by Lymphoprep density gradient centrifugation and were stained directly, with no culture step. So that batch effects would be minimized, each experiment stained and sorted samples in pairs, pairing one healthy donor with one patient. This clone has a handful of counts. Its antigen remains undetermined. Base qualities are missing; no much larger clone stands one base away.

This receptor was obtained from a young man with type 1 diabetes. The sample was Tregs from blood. The label giving this sample's cell subset or site can be read as: regulatory CD4+ T cells. Recombination joined TRBV7-9 with TRBJ1-3; TRBD1 is perhaps the D gene, given 6 matching bases. The CDR3 is CASSPRAGTTGNTIYF. The sequenced DNA: TGTGCCAGCAGCCCTAGAGCCGGGACAACTGGAAACACCATATATTTT.